The subject of this entry is one TCR beta chain. What it recognizes is unknown. These data come from a study of blood T cells in healthy people across ages. On the study more broadly: Through template switching, about one barcoded beta molecule was captured per two T cells, as measured in model experiments. Study observations and caveats: The unsorted PBMCs prevented any conclusive comparison of naive versus antigen-experienced cells.

This CDR3 has 13 residues. Deletions cut 3 bases from V and 5 bases from J, with 11 bases between. Germline lookup yields CDR1 SGDLS and CDR2 YYNGEE. It was with a sample-barcoded 5' primer and a J-beta primer mix that a second PCR of about 6 to 11 cycles was run. A template-switch adaptor with 12 random nucleotides tagged each cDNA molecule. TCRdb called the 5' RACE reads again in MiXCR, with one record for every CDR3 protein. The sample includes approximately 800,000 distinct CDR3 sequences, more than 55% seen only once; the top ten take 20% to 30%. Sequencing input: blood. The rearrangement links TRBV9 to TRBJ2-5; D is perhaps TRBD1 or TRBD2 (5 bases each). This sequence was found in a middle-aged man in good health. The DNA for the CDR3 is TGTGCCAGCAGCGCTGAGGGGTACGAGACCCAGTACTTC. This translates into CASSAEGYETQYF. Together with reference TRBV9 and TRBJ2-5, the CDR3 gives the full variable domain: DSGVTQTPKHLITATGQRVTLRCSPRSGDLSVYWYQQSLDQGLQFLIQYYNGEERAKGNILERFSAQQFPDLHSELNLSSLELGDSALYFCASSAEGYETQYFGPGTRLLVL.